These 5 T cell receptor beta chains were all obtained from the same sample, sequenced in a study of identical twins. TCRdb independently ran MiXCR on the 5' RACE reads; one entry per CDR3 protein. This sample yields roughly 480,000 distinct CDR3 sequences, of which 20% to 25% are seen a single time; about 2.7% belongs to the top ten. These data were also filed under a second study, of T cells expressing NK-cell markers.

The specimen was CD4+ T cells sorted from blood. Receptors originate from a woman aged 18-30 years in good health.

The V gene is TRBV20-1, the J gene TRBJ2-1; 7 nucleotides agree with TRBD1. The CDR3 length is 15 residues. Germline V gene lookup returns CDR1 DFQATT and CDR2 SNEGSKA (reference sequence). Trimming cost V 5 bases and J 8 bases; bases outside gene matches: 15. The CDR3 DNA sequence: TGCAGTGCTTACAGGGGACAGCGAGCTCAATATGAGCAGTTCTTC. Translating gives CSAYRGQRAQYEQFF.

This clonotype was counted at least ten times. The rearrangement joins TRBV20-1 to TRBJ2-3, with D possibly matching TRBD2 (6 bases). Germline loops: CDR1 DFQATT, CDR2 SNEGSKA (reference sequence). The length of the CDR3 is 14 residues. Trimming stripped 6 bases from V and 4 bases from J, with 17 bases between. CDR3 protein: CSAPPGERPDTQYF. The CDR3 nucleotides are TGCAGTGCGCCCCCGGGGGAGAGACCAGATACGCAGTATTTT.

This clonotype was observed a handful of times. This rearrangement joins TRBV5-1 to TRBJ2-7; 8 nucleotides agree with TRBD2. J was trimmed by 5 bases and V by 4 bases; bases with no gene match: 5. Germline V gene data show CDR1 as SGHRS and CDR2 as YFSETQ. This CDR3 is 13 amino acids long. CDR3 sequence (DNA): TGCGCCAGCAGCGGCCGCGGGGGGCACGAGCAGTACTTC. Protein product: CASSGRGGHEQYF. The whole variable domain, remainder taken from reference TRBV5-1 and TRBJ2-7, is KAGVTQTPRYLIKTRGQQVTLSCSPISGHRSVSWYQQTPGQGLQFLFEYFSETQRNKGNFPGRFSGRQFSNSRSEMNVSTLELGDSALYLCASSGRGGHEQYFGPGTRLTVT.

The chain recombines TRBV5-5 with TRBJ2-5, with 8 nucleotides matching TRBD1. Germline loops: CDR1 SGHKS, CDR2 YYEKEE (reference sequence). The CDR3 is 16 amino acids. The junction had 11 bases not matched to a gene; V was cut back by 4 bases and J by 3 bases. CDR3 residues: CASSAEDRVREETQYF. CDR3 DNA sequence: TGTGCCAGCAGCGCGGAGGACAGGGTGCGGGAAGAGACCCAGTACTTC.

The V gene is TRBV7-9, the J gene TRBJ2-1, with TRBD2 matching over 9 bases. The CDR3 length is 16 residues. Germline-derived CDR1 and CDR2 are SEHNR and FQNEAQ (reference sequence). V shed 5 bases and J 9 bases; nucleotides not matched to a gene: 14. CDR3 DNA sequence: TGTGCCAGCAGCCTACTTCCTAGCGGGATTTTAGGTGAGCAGTTCTTC. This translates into CASSLLPSGILGEQFF.